This T cell receptor beta chain was recorded in a study of blood T cell repertoires in COVID-19. Study in general: Acute and convalescent COVID-19 specimens originated in the United States, Italy and Spain. PBMCs, B-cell-depleted T cells, or T cells provided the cDNA or gDNA that made up the material.

How the authors handled the data: Reference gene primer amplification yielded estimated nucleated cell counts. Clones were read by immunoSEQ multiplex PCR, and TCRdb kept only the in-frame ones, dropping some. V, J and clone size derive from that table, while D and trimming were established from the DNA sequence. The sample includes 40,000 or so clones, 75% to 90% of them seen just once. The material sequenced was peripheral blood. This TCR came from a man aged 25-40 years with active or convalescent COVID-19.

CDR3 sequence (DNA): TGTGCCAGCAGCTTAGTTAGCGGGGGGCCACAAGAGACCCAGTACTTC. This encodes CASSLVSGGPQETQYF. The chain links TRBV7-9 to TRBJ2-5; 10 positions match TRBD2. There are 16 residues in the CDR3. In germline, CDR1 is SEHNR, CDR2 FQNEAQ (reference sequence). V was pared by 1 base and J by 2 bases, with 4 bases of the junction left unmatched.